This T cell receptor (beta chain) was recovered during a study of T cells in women clearing cervical HPV infection. Background on the study: With HLA typing for only a few women, HLA confounding remains possible.

Regarding this clone: The CDR3 end falls 3 residues outside the read, so it is completed with the germline J gene.

The assay was immunoSEQ multiplex PCR, and TCRdb's table has in-frame clones only and misses some. The sample holds about 23,000 clones. Trimming removed 0 bases at V and 2 bases at J, with 22 bases between. The germline V gene encodes CDR1 DFQATT and CDR2 SNEGSKA (reference sequence). This CDR3 has 18 residues. The sample was blood buffy coat. V and J are TRBV20-1 and TRBJ1-2, with D unclear. This TCR was recovered from a woman aged 18 to 75 with a cervical HPV16 infection that either progressed to CIN3+ or cleared (not recorded which). The part of the CDR3 DNA that was read is TGCAGTGCTAGAGACTTTTTGGGCATCGAGGGCAGCAACTATGGC. It yields the protein CSARDFLGIEGSNYG. The CDR3 reads in full as CSARDFLGIEGSNYGYTF.